The clone carrying this T cell receptor beta chain was detected only a few times. Its specificity is unknown. TCRdb recomputed calls from the 5' RACE reads with MiXCR, one row per CDR3 protein. The sample includes hundreds of thousands of distinct CDR3 sequences, approximately 19% of them seen just once. This sample is drawn from a study of T-cell memory formation after mild COVID-19. The wider study: TCR clusters were mostly confined to one donor each. Broader study findings: Cross-reactive memory apparently joined, as some responding clones appeared in pre-infection memory.

The clonotype originates from an adult woman who had mild COVID-19 (a few samples of this study predate the infection). Cell type and time point are not known. The sequenced material came from PBMCs or a T cell subset sorted from them (not recorded which).

CDR3 DNA sequence: TGTGCCAGCAGCTTGGATCCCGGGACAGTCGACTCTGGGGCCAACGTCCTGACTTTC. This sequence encodes CASSLDPGTVDSGANVLTF. This chain links TRBV5-8 with TRBJ2-6; 7 bases agree with TRBD1. The J segment lost 0 bases and the V segment lost 0 bases, leaving 9 bases of the junction unmatched. Germline loops: CDR1 SGHTS, CDR2 YDEGEE. The CDR3 contains 19 residues.